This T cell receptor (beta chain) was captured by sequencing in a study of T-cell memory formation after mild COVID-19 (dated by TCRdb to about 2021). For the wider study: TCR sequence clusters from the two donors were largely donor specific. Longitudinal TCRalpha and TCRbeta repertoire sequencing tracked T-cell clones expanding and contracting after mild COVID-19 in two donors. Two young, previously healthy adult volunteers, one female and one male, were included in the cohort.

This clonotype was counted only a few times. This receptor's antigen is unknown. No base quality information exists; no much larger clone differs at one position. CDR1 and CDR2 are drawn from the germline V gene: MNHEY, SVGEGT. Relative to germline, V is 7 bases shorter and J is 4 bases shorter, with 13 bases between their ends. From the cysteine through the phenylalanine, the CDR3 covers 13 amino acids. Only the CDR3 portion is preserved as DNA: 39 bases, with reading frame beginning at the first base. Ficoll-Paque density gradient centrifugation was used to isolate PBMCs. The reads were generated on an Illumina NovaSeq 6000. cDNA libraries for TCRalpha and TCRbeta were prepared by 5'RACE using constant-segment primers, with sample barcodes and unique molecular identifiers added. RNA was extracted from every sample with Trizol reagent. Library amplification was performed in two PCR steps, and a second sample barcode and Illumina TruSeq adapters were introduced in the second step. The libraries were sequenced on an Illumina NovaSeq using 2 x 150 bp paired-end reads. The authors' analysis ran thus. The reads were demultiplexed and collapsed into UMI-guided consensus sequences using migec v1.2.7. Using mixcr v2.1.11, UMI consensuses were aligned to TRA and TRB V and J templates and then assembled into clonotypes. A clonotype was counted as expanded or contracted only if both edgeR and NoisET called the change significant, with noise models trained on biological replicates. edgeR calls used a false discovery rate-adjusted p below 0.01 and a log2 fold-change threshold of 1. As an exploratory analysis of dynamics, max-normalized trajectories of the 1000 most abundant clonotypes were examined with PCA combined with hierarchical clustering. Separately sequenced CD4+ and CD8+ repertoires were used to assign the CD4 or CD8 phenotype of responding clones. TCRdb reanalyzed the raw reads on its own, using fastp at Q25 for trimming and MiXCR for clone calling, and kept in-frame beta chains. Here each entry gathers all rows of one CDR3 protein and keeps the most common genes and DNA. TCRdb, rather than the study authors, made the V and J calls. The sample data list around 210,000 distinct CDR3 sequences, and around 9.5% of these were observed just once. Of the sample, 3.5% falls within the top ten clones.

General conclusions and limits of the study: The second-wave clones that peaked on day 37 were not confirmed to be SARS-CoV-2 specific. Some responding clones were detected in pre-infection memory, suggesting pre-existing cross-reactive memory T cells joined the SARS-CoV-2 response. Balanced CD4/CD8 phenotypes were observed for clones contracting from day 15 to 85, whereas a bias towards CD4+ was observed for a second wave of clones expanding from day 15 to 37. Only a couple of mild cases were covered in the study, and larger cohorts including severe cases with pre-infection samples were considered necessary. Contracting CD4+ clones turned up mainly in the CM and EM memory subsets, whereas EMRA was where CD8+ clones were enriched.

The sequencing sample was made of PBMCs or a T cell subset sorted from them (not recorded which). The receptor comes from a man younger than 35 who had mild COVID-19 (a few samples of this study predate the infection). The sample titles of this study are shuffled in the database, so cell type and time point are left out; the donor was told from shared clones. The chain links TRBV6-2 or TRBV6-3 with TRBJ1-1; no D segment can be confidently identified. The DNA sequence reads TGTGCCAGCACCGAGTTCATGGGCACTGAAGCTTTCTTT. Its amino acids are CASTEFMGTEAFF.